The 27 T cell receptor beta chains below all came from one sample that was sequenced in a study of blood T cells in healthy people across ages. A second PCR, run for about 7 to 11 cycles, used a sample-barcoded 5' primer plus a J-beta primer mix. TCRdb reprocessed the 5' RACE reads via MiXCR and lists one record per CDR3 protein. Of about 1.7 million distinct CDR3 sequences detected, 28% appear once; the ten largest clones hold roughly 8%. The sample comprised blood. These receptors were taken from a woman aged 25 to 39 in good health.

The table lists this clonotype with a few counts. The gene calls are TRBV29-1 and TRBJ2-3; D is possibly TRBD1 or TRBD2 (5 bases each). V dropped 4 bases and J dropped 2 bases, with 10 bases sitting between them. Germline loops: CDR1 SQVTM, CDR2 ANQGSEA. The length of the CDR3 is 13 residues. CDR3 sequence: CSVVGPNTDTQYF. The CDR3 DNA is TGCAGCGTTGTGGGACCTAACACAGATACGCAGTATTTT.

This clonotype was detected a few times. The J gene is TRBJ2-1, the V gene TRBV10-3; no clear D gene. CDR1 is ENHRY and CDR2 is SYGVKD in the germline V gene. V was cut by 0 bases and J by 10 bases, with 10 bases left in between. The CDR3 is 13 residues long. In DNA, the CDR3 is TGTGCCATCAGTGAGTCGGATAGAGGCGAGCAGTTCTTC. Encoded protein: CAISESDRGEQFF.

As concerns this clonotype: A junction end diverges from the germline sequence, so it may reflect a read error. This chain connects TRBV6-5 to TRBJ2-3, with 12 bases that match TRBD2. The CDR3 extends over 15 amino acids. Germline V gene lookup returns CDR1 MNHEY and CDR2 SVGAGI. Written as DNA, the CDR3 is TGTGTCAGCAGGCCTAGCGGGAGGGGTCTAGATACGCAGTATTTT. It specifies CVSRPSGRGLDTQYF.

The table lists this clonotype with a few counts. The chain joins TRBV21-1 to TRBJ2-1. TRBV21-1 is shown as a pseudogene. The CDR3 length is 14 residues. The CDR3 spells CASSKAAGYNEQFF. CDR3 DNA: TGTGCCAGCAGCAAAGCAGCAGGCTACAATGAGCAGTTCTTC.

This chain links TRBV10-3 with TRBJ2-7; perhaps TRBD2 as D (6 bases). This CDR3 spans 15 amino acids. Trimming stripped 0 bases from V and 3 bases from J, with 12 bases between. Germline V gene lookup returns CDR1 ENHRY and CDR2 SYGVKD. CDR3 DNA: TGTGCCATCAGTGAGTCAGGAGGGGAACTCTACGAGCAGTACTTC. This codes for CAISESGGELYEQYF.

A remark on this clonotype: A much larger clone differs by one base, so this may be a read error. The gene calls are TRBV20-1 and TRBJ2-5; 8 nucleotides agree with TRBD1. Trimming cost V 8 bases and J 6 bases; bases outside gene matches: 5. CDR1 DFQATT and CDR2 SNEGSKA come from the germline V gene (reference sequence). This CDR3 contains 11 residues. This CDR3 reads CSQGTGKTQYF. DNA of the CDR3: TGCAGTCAGGGGACAGGAAAGACCCAGTACTTC.

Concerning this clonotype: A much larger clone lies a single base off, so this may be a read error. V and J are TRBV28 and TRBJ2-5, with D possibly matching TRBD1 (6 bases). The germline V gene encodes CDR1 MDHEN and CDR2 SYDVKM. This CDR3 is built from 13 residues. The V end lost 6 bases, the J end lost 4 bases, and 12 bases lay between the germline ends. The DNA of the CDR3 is TGTGCCAGCAGGCTGGACAGCTTAGAGACCCAGTACTTC. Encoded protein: CASRLDSLETQYF.

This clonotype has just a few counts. The DNA for the CDR3 is TGTGCCAGCGAAGCCAGGAGAACCGCTTACAATGAGCAGTTCTTC. This translates into CASEARRTAYNEQFF. This chain uses TRBV6-6 with TRBJ2-1, with D uncertain. Looked up from germline, CDR1 is MNHNY and CDR2 is SVGAGI (reference sequence). V dropped 8 bases and J dropped 4 bases, with 18 bases sitting between them. The CDR3 sequence is 15 residues long.

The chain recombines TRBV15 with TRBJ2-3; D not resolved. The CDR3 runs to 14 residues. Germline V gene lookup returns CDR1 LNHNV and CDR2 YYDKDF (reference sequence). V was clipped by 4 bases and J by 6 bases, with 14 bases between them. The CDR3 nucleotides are TGTGCCACCAGCAAGTTGGCCTCTCCGGATACGCAGTATTTT. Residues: CATSKLASPDTQYF.

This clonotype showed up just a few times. The CDR3 loop is CASTLGTRIPTDTQYF. The CDR3 DNA reads TGCGCCAGCACTTTGGGGACTAGGATCCCCACAGATACGCAGTATTTT. The chain combines TRBV5-1 with TRBJ2-3; 8 bases are a match to TRBD2. CDR3 length equals 16 residues. V dropped 6 bases and J dropped 2; count of bases not matched to a gene: 11. Germline values: CDR1 SGHRS, CDR2 YFSETQ.

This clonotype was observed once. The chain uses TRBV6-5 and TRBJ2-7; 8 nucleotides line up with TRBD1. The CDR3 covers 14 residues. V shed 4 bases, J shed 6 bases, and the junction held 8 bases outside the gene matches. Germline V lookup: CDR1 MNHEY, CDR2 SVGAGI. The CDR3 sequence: CASSWRDRGAEQYF. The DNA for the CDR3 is TGTGCCAGCAGTTGGCGCGACAGGGGAGCCGAGCAGTACTTC.

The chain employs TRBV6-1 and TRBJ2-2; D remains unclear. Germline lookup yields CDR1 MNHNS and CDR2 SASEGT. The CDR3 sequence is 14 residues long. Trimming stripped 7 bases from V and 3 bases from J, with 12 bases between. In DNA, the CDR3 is TGTGCCAGCAAGGCAGGATCCCACACCGGGGAGCTGTTTTTT. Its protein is CASKAGSHTGELFF.

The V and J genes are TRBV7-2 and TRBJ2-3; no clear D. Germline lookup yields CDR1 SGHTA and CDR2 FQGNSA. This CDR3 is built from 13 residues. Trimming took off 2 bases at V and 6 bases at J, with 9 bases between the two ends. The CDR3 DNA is TGTGCCAGCAGCTTAACGGTCCAGGATACGCAGTATTTT. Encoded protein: CASSLTVQDTQYF. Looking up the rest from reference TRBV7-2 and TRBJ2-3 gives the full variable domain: GAGVSQSPSNKVTEKGKDVELRCDPISGHTALYWYRQSLGQGLEFLIYFQGNSAPDKSGLPSDRFSAERTGGSVSTLTIQRTQQEDSAVYLCASSLTVQDTQYFGPGTRLTVL.

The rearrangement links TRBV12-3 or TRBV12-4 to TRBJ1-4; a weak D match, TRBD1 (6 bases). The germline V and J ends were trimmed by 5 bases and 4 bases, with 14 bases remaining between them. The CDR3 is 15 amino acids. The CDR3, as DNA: TGTGCCAGCAGTCCCAGTGGGGGCCTTAATGAAAAACTGTTTTTT. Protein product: CASSPSGGLNEKLFF.

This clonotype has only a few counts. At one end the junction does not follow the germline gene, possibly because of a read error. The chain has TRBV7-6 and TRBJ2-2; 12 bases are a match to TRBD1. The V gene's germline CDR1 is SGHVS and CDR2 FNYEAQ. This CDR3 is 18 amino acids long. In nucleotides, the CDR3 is TGTGCCGGCAGCCCTCGGGACAGGGGGCGAGGTGGCACCGGGGAGCTGTTTTTT. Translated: CAGSPRDRGRGGTGELFF.

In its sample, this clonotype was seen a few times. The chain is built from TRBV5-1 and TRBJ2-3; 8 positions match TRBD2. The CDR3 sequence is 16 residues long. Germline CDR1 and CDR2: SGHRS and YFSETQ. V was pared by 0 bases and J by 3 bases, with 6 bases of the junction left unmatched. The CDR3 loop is CASSLERGGSTDTQYF. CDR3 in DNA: TGCGCCAGCAGCTTGGAACGGGGGGGTTCGACAGATACGCAGTATTTT.

CDR3 amino acids: CASSTPGNTIYF. As DNA, the CDR3 is TGTGCCAGCAGCACCCCGGGAAACACCATATATTTT. The chain recombines TRBV7-2 with TRBJ1-3, with D uncertain. From germline, CDR1 is SGHTA and CDR2 FQGNSA. Trimming shortened V by 5 bases and J by 4 bases, and 6 bases separated the two germline ends. There are 12 residues in the CDR3.

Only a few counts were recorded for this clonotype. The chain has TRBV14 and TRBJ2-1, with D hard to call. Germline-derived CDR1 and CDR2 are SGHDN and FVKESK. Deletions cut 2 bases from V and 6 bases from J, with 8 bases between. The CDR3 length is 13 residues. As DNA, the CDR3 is TGTGCCAGCAGCCAAAACGTAGGCAATGAGCAGTTCTTC. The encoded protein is CASSQNVGNEQFF.

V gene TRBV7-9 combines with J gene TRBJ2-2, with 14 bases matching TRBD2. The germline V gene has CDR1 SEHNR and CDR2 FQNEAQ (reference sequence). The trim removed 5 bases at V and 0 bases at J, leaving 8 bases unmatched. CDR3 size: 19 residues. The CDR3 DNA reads TGTGCCAGCAGCCCATGGACTAGCGGGGGGCCGCCGAACACCGGGGAGCTGTTTTTT. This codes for CASSPWTSGGPPNTGELFF. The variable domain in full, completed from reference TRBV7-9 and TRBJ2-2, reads DTGVSQNPRHKITKRGQNVTFRCDPISEHNRLYWYRQTLGQGPEFLTYFQNEAQLEKSRLLSDRFSAERPKGSFSTLEIQRTEQGDSAMYLCASSPWTSGGPPNTGELFFGEGSRLTVL.

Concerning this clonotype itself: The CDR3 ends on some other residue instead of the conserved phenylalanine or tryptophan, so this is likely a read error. The DNA for the CDR3 is TGCAGTGCGGTTTCTAGGGGAGCGGGGACCCAGTACTGC. Translated: CSAVSRGAGTQYC. The chain carries TRBV20-1 and TRBJ2-5, with a weak D call TRBD2 (6 bases). The CDR3 extends over 13 amino acids. The ends were cut back, 6 bases at V and 7 bases at J, with 18 bases in the middle. Germline loops: CDR1 DFQATT, CDR2 SNEGSKA (reference sequence).

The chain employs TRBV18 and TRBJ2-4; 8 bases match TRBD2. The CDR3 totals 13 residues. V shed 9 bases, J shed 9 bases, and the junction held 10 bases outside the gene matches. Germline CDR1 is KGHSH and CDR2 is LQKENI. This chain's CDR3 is CASSGTASGIQYF. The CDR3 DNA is TGTGCCAGTAGCGGGACTGCCTCTGGCATTCAGTACTTC.

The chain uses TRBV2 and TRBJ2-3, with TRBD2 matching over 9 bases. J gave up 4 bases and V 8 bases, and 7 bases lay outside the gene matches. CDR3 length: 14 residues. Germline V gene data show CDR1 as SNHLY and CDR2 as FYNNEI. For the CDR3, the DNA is TGTGCCAGCGAGCGGGGGGCCCTCGCAGATACGCAGTATTTT. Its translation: CASERGALADTQYF.

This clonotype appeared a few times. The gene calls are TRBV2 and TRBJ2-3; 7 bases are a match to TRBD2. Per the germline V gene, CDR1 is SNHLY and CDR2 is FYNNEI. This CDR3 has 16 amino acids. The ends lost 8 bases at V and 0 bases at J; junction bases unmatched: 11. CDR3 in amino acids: CASGREGLFSTDTQYF. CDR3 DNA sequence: TGTGCCAGCGGGAGGGAGGGACTCTTCAGCACAGATACGCAGTATTTT.

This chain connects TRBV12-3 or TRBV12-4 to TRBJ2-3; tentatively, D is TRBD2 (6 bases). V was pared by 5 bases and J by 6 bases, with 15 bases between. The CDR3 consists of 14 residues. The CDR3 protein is CASSGYGRMDTQYF. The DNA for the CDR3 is TGTGCCAGCAGTGGCTACGGGAGAATGGATACGCAGTATTTT.

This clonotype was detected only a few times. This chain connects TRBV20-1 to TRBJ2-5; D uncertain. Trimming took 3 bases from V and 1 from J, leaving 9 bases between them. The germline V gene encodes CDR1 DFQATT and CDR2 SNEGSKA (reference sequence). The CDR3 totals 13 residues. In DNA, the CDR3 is TGCAGTGCTAGGCTACAGATCCAAGAGACCCAGTACTTC. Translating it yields CSARLQIQETQYF.

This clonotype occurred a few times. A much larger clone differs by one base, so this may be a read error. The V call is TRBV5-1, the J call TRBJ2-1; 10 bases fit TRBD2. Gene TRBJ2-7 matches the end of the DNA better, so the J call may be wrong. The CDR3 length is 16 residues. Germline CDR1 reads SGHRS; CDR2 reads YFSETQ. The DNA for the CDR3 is TGCGCCAGCAGCTTGGTAGCGGGGGGAATATACAATGAGCAGTACTTC. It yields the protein CASSLVAGGIYNEQYF.

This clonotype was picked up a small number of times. This chain's CDR3 is CSARDYSGSGSNEQFF. The CDR3 nucleotides read TGCAGTGCTAGAGATTATTCGGGGAGTGGGAGTAACGAGCAGTTCTTC. The rearrangement links TRBV20-1 to TRBJ2-1, with a weak D call TRBD2 (5 bases). CDR3 length: 16 residues. Per germline, CDR1 DFQATT and CDR2 SNEGSKA (reference sequence). V gave up 0 bases and J gave up 10 bases, with 22 bases separating them.